A selection of T cell receptor beta chains follows, all from one sample in a study of siplizumab effects on memory and regulatory T cells. Clones were read by immunoSEQ multiplex PCR, and TCRdb kept only the in-frame ones, dropping some. The sample lists around 99,000 clones, about 92% occurring once. The source material was Tregs sorted from blood. All receptors derive from a human donor in good health. CDR3s include the opening cysteine and the closing phenylalanine or tryptophan. D genes are given only for firm matches. Clone size appears in some rows only: once, few, many, or a class for an expanded clone.

d_gene,abundance,j_gene,v_gene,CDR3nt,CDR3aa
NA,NA,TRBJ1-2,TRBV5-1,TGCGCCAGCAGCTTTTCTCAGTATGGCTACACCTTC,CASSFSQYGYTF
NA,NA,TRBJ1-2,TRBV18,TGTGCCAGCTCACCGGGGGGGAACTATGGCTACACCTTC,CASSPGGNYGYTF
TRBD2,NA,TRBJ2-2,TRBV10-3,TGTGCCATCAGTGCGACTAGCGGGAGGGTAACCGGGGAGCTGTTTTTT,CAISATSGRVTGELFF
NA,NA,TRBJ2-5,TRBV29-1,TGCAGCGTTGACCGACACCAAGAGACCCAGTACTTC,CSVDRHQETQYF
NA,NA,TRBJ2-2,TRBV21-1,TGTGCCAGCAGCGTTCGTAAATTAGCGGGATCTCTTAGCACCGGGGAGCTGTTTTTT,CASSVRKLAGSLSTGELFF
NA,NA,TRBJ1-3,TRBV28,TGTGCCAGCAGACCCGAGGTGGGGACGGGGTATTTT,CASRPEVGTGYF
TRBD1,NA,TRBJ2-7,TRBV5-1,TGCGCCAGCAGCCCAGGACAGGGATCGGGTGAGCAGTACTTC,CASSPGQGSGEQYF
NA,NA,TRBJ1-1,TRBV6-1,TGTGCCAGCGCCGTCTGGGGGGCTCGAGCTTTCTTT,CASAVWGARAFF
NA,NA,TRBJ1-3,TRBV29-1,TGCAGCGTGGAACGACCTGGAAACACCATATATTTT,CSVERPGNTIYF
NA,NA,TRBJ2-2,TRBV4-2,TGTGCCAGCAGCCAACCACAGGGCAATTGGGAGCTGTTTTTT,CASSQPQGNWELFF
NA,NA,TRBJ2-3,TRBV5-1,TGCGCCAGCAGCTTCACGACAGGAAACACAGATACGCAGTATTTT,CASSFTTGNTDTQYF
TRBD1,NA,TRBJ2-7,TRBV5-1,TGCGCCAGCAGCTGGGGGACAGTGAATTACGAGCAGTACTTC,CASSWGTVNYEQYF
NA,NA,TRBJ1-5,TRBV6-1,TGTGCCAGCAGTGAAAGGCGTAATCAGCCCCAGCATTTT,CASSERRNQPQHF
TRBD1,NA,TRBJ1-5,TRBV2,TGTGCCAGCAGCGCCGGGACAGGGATTGGGGGCAATCAGCCCCAGCATTTT,CASSAGTGIGGNQPQHF
TRBD1,NA,TRBJ2-5,TRBV14,TGTGCCAGCAGCCAAGATCGATTGACAGGGATGCGGGAGACCCAGTACTTC,CASSQDRLTGMRETQYF
NA,NA,TRBJ2-7,TRBV18,TGTGCCAGCTCACCTGGCAGGGCCTACGAGCAGTACTTC,CASSPGRAYEQYF
NA,NA,TRBJ2-2,TRBV6-1,TGTGCCAGCAGTGTGCTTTGGGGCCGCCTGAACACCGGGGAGCTGTTTTTT,CASSVLWGRLNTGELFF
NA,NA,TRBJ2-5,TRBV7-8,TGTGCCAGCAGCTTGGCGGGGACCCAGTACTTC,CASSLAGTQYF
NA,once,TRBJ2-7,TRBV6-5,TGTGCCAGCAGTGAAGTAAGCGAGCAGTACTTC,CASSEVSEQYF
NA,NA,TRBJ2-1,TRBV7-2,TGTGCCAGCAGCCCACAGTCGGTTGAGCAGTTCTTC,CASSPQSVEQFF
TRBD2,NA,TRBJ2-1,TRBV4-1,TGCGCCAGCAGCCAAGTGTGGACTAGCGGCCTTATTGACAATCGGGGTGAGCAGTTCTTC,CASSQVWTSGLIDNRGEQFF
NA,NA,TRBJ1-2,TRBV7-9,TGTGCCAGCAGCTTAGGAGGAAGCGCTAACTATGGCTACACCTTC,CASSLGGSANYGYTF
TRBD2,NA,TRBJ2-7,TRBV19,TGTGCCAGTAGTAGAATGACTAGCGGATCCTACGAGCAGTACTTC,CASSRMTSGSYEQYF
NA,once,TRBJ1-4,TRBV7-9,TGTGCCAGCAGCTTTAGGACAGCAACTAATGAAAAACTGTTTTTT,CASSFRTATNEKLFF
NA,NA,TRBJ2-5,TRBV7-9,TGTGCCAGCAGCTTAATAGCTCGGGCGGGGGAGACCCAGTACTTC,CASSLIARAGETQYF
NA,NA,TRBJ1-1,TRBV19,TGTGCCAGTAGACAGCGGGGCTGGAACACTGAAGCTTTCTTT,CASRQRGWNTEAFF
TRBD1,NA,TRBJ1-1,TRBV6-5,TGTGCCAGCAGTACCAGGGGGAGGACTGAAGCTTTCTTT,CASSTRGRTEAFF
TRBD1,NA,TRBJ2-7,TRBV6-5,TGTGCCACAACCGGGACAGGAGGGCACGAGCAGTACTTC,CATTGTGGHEQYF
NA,NA,TRBJ1-1,TRBV5-8,TGTGCCAGCAGCCCCCGGGACGGAAACACTGAAGCTTTCTTT,CASSPRDGNTEAFF
NA,NA,TRBJ1-6,TRBV7-2,TGTGCCAGCAGCTTAGTTCCGCGCTCCTATAATTCACCCCTCCACTTT,CASSLVPRSYNSPLHF
NA,NA,TRBJ1-5,TRBV25-1,TGTGCCCCAATATGCCCCCAGCATTTT,CAPICPQHF
TRBD1,NA,TRBJ1-5,TRBV5-1,TGCGCCAGCAGCTTGACAGGGGACAATCAGCCCCAGCATTTT,CASSLTGDNQPQHF
TRBD2,NA,TRBJ2-5,TRBV5-4,TGTGCCAGCAGCTTGGGTAGCGGGAGCTGGGAGACCCAGTACTTC,CASSLGSGSWETQYF
TRBD1,NA,TRBJ1-5,TRBV19,TGTGCCAGCCGGGGACAGTATTACAATCAGCCCCAGCATTTT,CASRGQYYNQPQHF
NA,NA,TRBJ2-7,TRBV5-1,TGCGCCAGCAGCCGGGAATCCGAGCAGTACTTC,CASSRESEQYF
NA,NA,TRBJ2-3,TRBV7-2,TGTGCCAGCAGCTTAAAGAGCAGGGGCTGGGGCACAGATACGCAGTATTTT,CASSLKSRGWGTDTQYF
NA,few,TRBJ1-2,TRBV25-1,TGTGCCAGCAGTTATCACGACAGCCATGGCTACACCTTC,CASSYHDSHGYTF
NA,few,TRBJ2-1,TRBV10-1,TGCGCCAGCAGTGAGTCTTATGGGAGCGGAGGGGCCTCCTACAATGAGCAGTTCTTC,CASSESYGSGGASYNEQFF
NA,NA,TRBJ2-3,TRBV10-3,TGTGCCATCAGTGAGTCGAACACAGATACGCAGTATTTT,CAISESNTDTQYF
NA,once,TRBJ2-7,TRBV5-1,TGCGCCAGCAGCTTGCCGGGGTCGGAGCAGTACTTC,CASSLPGSEQYF
TRBD2,NA,TRBJ2-3,TRBV7-8,TGTGCCAGCAGCTGGACTAGCGGGAGCCTGATAGATACGCAGTATTTT,CASSWTSGSLIDTQYF
TRBD1,NA,TRBJ1-2,TRBV5-1,TGCGCCAGCAGAACGGGACAGGGGCGCGGCTACACCTTC,CASRTGQGRGYTF
NA,NA,TRBJ1-3,TRBV18,TGTGCCAGCTCACCGAATCGGTGGAACACCATATATTTT,CASSPNRWNTIYF